This record looks at one T cell receptor (beta chain) sequence and its context. Its matching antigen is unknown. This specimen belongs to a study of OX40 agonist ivuxolimab in advanced cancers. About the study: Checkpoint inhibitors had been given previously to over 30% of patients.

Study results and caveats: In the 0.1 to 3.0 mg/kg range, CD4+ and CD8+ blood T cells had expanded clonally by week 6.

The CDR3 runs to 15 residues. In germline, CDR1 is MNHNS, CDR2 SASEGT. V lost 4 bases, J lost 6 bases, and 4 bases stayed unmatched. Generated by immunoSEQ multiplex PCR, the TCRdb table keeps only in-frame clones and is missing some. This table holds just under 80,000 clones, roughly 86% found once. This specimen consisted of CD4+ or CD8+ T cells sorted from blood, obtained in a trial of the OX40 agonist ivuxolimab. The rearrangement joins TRBV6-1 to TRBJ2-2; 11 bases agree with TRBD2. This clonotype was obtained from an adult with an advanced solid tumor such as melanoma, head and neck, liver or kidney cancer. The CDR3, as DNA: TGTGCCAGCAGTGGGTTGGGACTAGCGGCCGGGGAGCTGTTTTTT. Translation gives CASSGLGLAAGELFF.